This T cell receptor (beta chain) was observed in a study of T cell changes during pregnancy in multiple sclerosis. The CDR3 is 14 residues long. V was clipped by 5 bases and J by 7 bases; unmatched bases: 7. Germline V gives CDR1 LGHNA, CDR2 YNFKEQ. The assay was immunoSEQ multiplex PCR, and TCRdb's table has in-frame clones only and misses some. Of about 59,000 clones in the sample, about 94% are singletons; the top ten hold just over 2.5%. This sequence originates from a female donor with multiple sclerosis, enrolled in a pregnancy study. The chain is built from TRBV4-2 and TRBJ2-1; 8 bases line up with TRBD2. Sample: CD8+ T cells from peripheral blood mononuclear cells, taken after pregnancy. For the CDR3, the DNA is TGTGCCAGCAGCGCGGGACCGGGAGGGAATGAGCAGTTCTTC. It encodes CASSAGPGGNEQFF.